This T cell receptor beta chain appears in the sequencing data of a study of response to subunit inactivated influenza vaccine. The study, taken as a whole, reports: Each seasonal influenza vaccination recruits few new T cells, the authors suggested.

This clonotype was detected only a few times. Its antigen is not known. Germline values: CDR1 SEHNR, CDR2 FQNEAQ (reference sequence). CDR3 length: 12 residues. V dropped 6 bases and J dropped 4; count of bases not matched to a gene: 2. TCRdb reprocessed the RT-PCR reads with MiXCR, giving one entry per CDR3 protein. This sample has roughly 780,000 distinct CDR3 sequences, with 15% to 20% found just once. V and J are TRBV7-9 and TRBJ2-7; 8 bases fit TRBD2. This TCR was sampled from a man aged 50 to 60 who received an inactivated influenza vaccine. The source material was PBMCs from blood, sampled 4 to 6 days after vaccination. This chain's CDR3 is CASRGLEYEQYF. The CDR3 DNA reads as TGTGCCAGCAGGGGACTAGAATACGAGCAGTACTTC. The variable domain in full, completed from reference TRBV7-9 and TRBJ2-7, reads DTGVSQNPRHKITKRGQNVTFRCDPISEHNRLYWYRQTLGQGPEFLTYFQNEAQLEKSRLLSDRFSAERPKGSFSTLEIQRTEQGDSAMYLCASRGLEYEQYFGPGTRLTVT.